This T cell receptor (beta chain) was sequenced during a study of T cell repertoires in cytomegalovirus infection. In the study overall: Matching HLA type, along with CMV infection, was indicated by public TCR beta signatures.

Study-wide points: There were carriers of CMV plus the relevant HLA, and cumulative public TCR beta family frequency identified them.

TCRdb used MiXCR to reprocess the reads, holding one entry per CDR3 protein. The table includes 100,000 to 150,000 distinct CDR3 sequences, around 32% detected once. With 0 bases removed from V and 0 bases from J, the gap between germline ends came to 11 bases. The CDR3 is made up of 15 amino acids. Germline values: CDR1 DFQATT, CDR2 SNEGSKA (reference sequence). A few counts support this clonotype. Its antigen is still unknown. The sample in question was CD8+ T cells from cultured PBMCs, obtained from culture after CMV antigen stimulation. This TCR derives from a human donor in good health (CMV status not recorded). Some clones in this sample may be carry-over from other donors' samples. The chain is built from TRBV20-1 and TRBJ1-1; unclear D gene. CDR3 DNA: TGCAGTGCTAGAGACCCTACCTACATGAACACTGAAGCTTTCTTT. It encodes CSARDPTYMNTEAFF.